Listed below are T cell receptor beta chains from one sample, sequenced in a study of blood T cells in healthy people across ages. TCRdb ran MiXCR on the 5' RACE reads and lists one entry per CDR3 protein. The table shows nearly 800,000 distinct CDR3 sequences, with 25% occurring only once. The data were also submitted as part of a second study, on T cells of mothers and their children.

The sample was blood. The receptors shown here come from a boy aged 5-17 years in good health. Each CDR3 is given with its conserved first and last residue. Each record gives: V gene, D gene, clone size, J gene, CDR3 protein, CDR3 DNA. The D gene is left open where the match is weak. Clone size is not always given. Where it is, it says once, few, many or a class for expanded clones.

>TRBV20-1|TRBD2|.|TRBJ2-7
CSARDWASGTDEQYF
TGCAGTGCTAGAGATTGGGCTAGCGGGACGGACGAGCAGTACTTC
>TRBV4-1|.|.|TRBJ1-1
CASSQEGFGRDAFF
TGCGCCAGCAGCCAAGAGGGCTTTGGCAGGGATGCTTTCTTT
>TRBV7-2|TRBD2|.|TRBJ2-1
CASSLGLAGRDEQFF
TGTGCCAGCAGCTTAGGACTAGCGGGACGTGATGAGCAGTTCTTC
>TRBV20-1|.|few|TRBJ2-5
CSASLRGPKMETQYF
TGCAGTGCTTCCCTTCGGGGGCCGAAGATGGAGACCCAGTACTTC
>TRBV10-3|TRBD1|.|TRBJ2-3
CATGQGARTDTQYF
TGTGCCACCGGACAGGGGGCCCGGACAGATACGCAGTATTTT
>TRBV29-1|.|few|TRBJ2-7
CSVEGQGRYEQYF
TGCAGCGTTGAAGGCCAGGGGAGGTACGAGCAGTACTTC
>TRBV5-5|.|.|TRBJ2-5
CASSLGSGGIERTQYF
TGTGCCAGCAGCTTGGGGTCCGGTGGGATTGAGAGGACCCAGTACTTC
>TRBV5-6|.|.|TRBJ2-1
CASSLFASRDVWNEQFF
TGTGCCAGCAGCTTGTTTGCTTCGAGGGATGTGTGGAATGAGCAGTTCTTC
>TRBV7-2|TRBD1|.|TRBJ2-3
CASTTQGADTDTQYF
TGTGCCAGCACGACCCAGGGGGCGGACACAGATACGCAGTATTTT
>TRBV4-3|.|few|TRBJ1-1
CASSQDSGQSEAFF
TGCGCCAGCAGCCAGGACTCCGGGCAGTCAGAAGCTTTCTTT
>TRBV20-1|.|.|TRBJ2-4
CSADPLLEGNIQYF
TGCAGTGCAGACCCTCTTCTAGAGGGAAACATTCAGTACTTC
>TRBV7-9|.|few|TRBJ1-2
CASSYRVYNYGYTF
TGTGCCAGCAGCTACAGGGTTTATAACTATGGCTACACCTTC
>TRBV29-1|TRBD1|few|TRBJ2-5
CSVDPGDRGETQYF
TGCAGCGTTGATCCCGGGGACAGAGGGGAGACCCAGTACTTC
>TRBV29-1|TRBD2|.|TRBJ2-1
CSVRGGTSSYSEQFF
TGCAGCGTTAGGGGGGGGACTAGCTCCTACAGTGAGCAGTTCTTC